This paragraph reports one T cell receptor (beta chain). Its target is not known. This sample was included in a study of cytomegalovirus exposure and HLA in healthy donors. PCR primers comprised 60 Vbeta and 13 Jbeta primers. Profiled with immunoSEQ multiplex PCR; TCRdb holds only in-frame clones, not every one. Its table lists about 140,000 clones. General study findings and limits: As a later analysis showed, a missense DCLRE1C variant was linked to trimming of TCR beta V- and J-genes.

V lost 2 bases to trimming and J lost 3 bases; unmatched junction nucleotides: 4. Germline CDR1 MNHEY, CDR2 SMNVEV (reference sequence). This CDR3 comprises 17 residues. The chain joins TRBV27 to TRBJ2-2; 12 bases fit TRBD2. The sequenced material came from PBMCs. The receptor was derived from a man in his forties in good health and CMV-seronegative. The CDR3 reads CASSLLAGGPHTGELFF. The CDR3 DNA reads as TGTGCCAGCAGTTTACTAGCGGGGGGGCCTCACACCGGGGAGCTGTTTTTT.